The 27 T cell receptor beta chains given below trace back to one sample, sequenced in a study of shared clonotypes between healthy human individuals. Assay: immunoSEQ multiplex PCR; the TCRdb copy retains only in-frame clones and omits some. The sample consists of 2 million to 2.5 million clones, 85% to 95% of them appearing once. Source material: naive CD4+ T cells from PBMCs. Sample subset: CD45RA+ positively selected. These receptors all come from a young man in good health. Some clones in this sample may be carry-over from other donors' samples.

This chain uses TRBV7-3 with TRBJ1-1; D is ambiguous. Looked up from germline, CDR1 is SGHTA and CDR2 is FQGTGA. The CDR3 is 14 residues long. The ends were cut back, 1 base at V and 1 base at J, with 7 bases in the middle. The CDR3 is CASSLSASNTEAFF. The CDR3 bases are TGTGCCAGCAGCTTAAGCGCCTCGAACACTGAAGCTTTCTTT.

V usage is TRBV5-1 and J usage is TRBJ1-1; TRBD1 aligns across 10 bases. Trimming took 5 bases from V and 2 from J; bases not matched to a gene: 6. Germline CDR1 reads SGHRS; CDR2 reads YFSETQ. The CDR3 runs to 15 residues. The CDR3 loop reads CASRPRTGGNTEAFF. In DNA, the CDR3 is TGCGCCAGCAGACCTAGGACAGGGGGAAACACTGAAGCTTTCTTT.

The genes are TRBV30 and TRBJ2-5; TRBD1 matches at 9 bases. Germline CDR1 is GTSNPN and CDR2 is SVGIG (reference sequence). The CDR3 length is 15 residues. The trim removed 8 bases at V and 4 bases at J, leaving 14 bases unmatched. The CDR3 sequence: CAGVTGGGVTETQYF. CDR3 DNA sequence: TGTGCCGGAGTAACAGGGGGCGGCGTTACAGAGACCCAGTACTTC.

The rearrangement joins TRBV7-2 to TRBJ1-5; D might be TRBD1 (5 bases). The CDR3 is made up of 13 amino acids. Per the germline V gene, CDR1 is SGHTA and CDR2 is FQGNSA. V gave up 4 bases and J gave up 15 bases, with 19 bases separating them. DNA for the CDR3: TGTGCCAGCAGCTACCAAAGTGGGACGGTCGTGCATTTT. Its translation: CASSYQSGTVVHF.

CDR3 in DNA: TGTGCCAGCAGGGACACAGGGACCATGTATACGAAACTGTTTTTT. It codes for CASRDTGTMYTKLFF. The gene calls are TRBV11-2 and TRBJ1-4, with D maybe TRBD1 (6 bases). V lost 6 bases and J 11 bases, leaving 22 bases between the germline ends. CDR1 and CDR2 (germline): SGHAT, FQNNGV. The length of the CDR3 is 15 residues.

The chain combines TRBV9 with TRBJ2-1; the match to TRBD2 covers 8 bases. Trimming took 0 bases from V and 2 from J; bases not matched to a gene: 4. This CDR3 spans 16 amino acids. The germline V gene has CDR1 SGDLS and CDR2 YYNGEE. The CDR3: CASSVGELAAYNEQFF. The CDR3 coding sequence is TGTGCCAGCAGCGTAGGGGAACTAGCGGCCTACAATGAGCAGTTCTTC. Variable domain in full (rest from reference TRBV9 and TRBJ2-1): DSGVTQTPKHLITATGQRVTLRCSPRSGDLSVYWYQQSLDQGLQFLIQYYNGEERAKGNILERFSAQQFPDLHSELNLSSLELGDSALYFCASSVGELAAYNEQFFGPGTRLTVL.

The rearrangement links TRBV30 to TRBJ2-7; the match to TRBD1 covers 10 bases. V was pared by 5 bases and J by 6 bases, with 4 bases of the junction left unmatched. Germline lookup yields CDR1 GTSNPN and CDR2 SVGIG (reference sequence). The CDR3 sequence is 12 residues long. CDR3 residues: CAWGTGAIEQYF. The CDR3 DNA sequence: TGTGCCTGGGGGACAGGGGCGATCGAGCAGTACTTC.

This chain joins TRBV27 and TRBJ1-4; D gene uncertain. Germline lookup yields CDR1 MNHEY and CDR2 SMNVEV (reference sequence). Trimming pared 2 bases from V and 4 bases from J, leaving 5 bases between. This CDR3 spans 13 amino acids. The chain's CDR3 is CASSLRDNEKLFF. DNA of the CDR3: TGTGCCAGCAGTTTAAGAGATAATGAAAAACTGTTTTTT.

The chain uses TRBV28 and TRBJ1-1; TRBD1 agrees at 7 bases. In germline, CDR1 is MDHEN, CDR2 SYDVKM. CDR3 length: 15 amino acids. Unmatched junction bases numbered 12, after V lost 6 bases and J lost 5 bases. The chain's CDR3 is CASSPNRGRRTEAFF. The CDR3, as DNA: TGTGCCAGCAGCCCGAATAGGGGGCGAAGGACTGAAGCTTTCTTT.

The chain is built from TRBV7-6 and TRBJ1-2; 8 nucleotides align to TRBD1. CDR3 length: 16 residues. Per germline, CDR1 SGHVS and CDR2 FNYEAQ. V dropped 1 base and J dropped 3; count of bases not matched to a gene: 7. CDR3: CASSLGAGGLDYGYTF. The CDR3 DNA follows: TGTGCCAGCAGCTTAGGGGCAGGGGGCTTAGACTATGGCTACACCTTC.

The rearrangement links TRBV5-1 to TRBJ2-7, with D maybe TRBD1 (6 bases). The CDR3 is made up of 14 amino acids. CDR1 is SGHRS, CDR2 YFSETQ, per germline. V was shortened by 4 bases and J by 6 bases, with 17 bases between the two germline ends. CDR3 protein: CASSKGQREGEQYF. The DNA for the CDR3 is TGCGCCAGCAGCAAGGGACAACGGGAAGGCGAGCAGTACTTC.

On this clone: This CDR3 is also generated by other DNA sequences in the sample. The V and J genes are TRBV7-3 and TRBJ2-1; 10 bases align to TRBD2. Germline lookup yields CDR1 SGHTA and CDR2 FQGTGA. The CDR3 covers 15 residues. V gave up 2 bases and J gave up 7 bases; unmatched junction bases: 5. The chain's CDR3 is CASSLLAGVGNEQFF. The CDR3 nucleotides are TGTGCCAGCAGCTTACTAGCGGGAGTGGGGAATGAGCAGTTCTTC.

This clone was seen a handful of times. The chain carries TRBV9 and TRBJ1-1; D is undetermined. The V gene lost 0 bases and the J gene lost 0 bases, with 6 bases spanning the gap. The germline V gene has CDR1 SGDLS and CDR2 YYNGEE. This CDR3 spans 14 amino acids. The CDR3: CASSVAFMNTEAFF. The CDR3 DNA reads as TGTGCCAGCAGCGTAGCTTTCATGAACACTGAAGCTTTCTTT.

The chain carries TRBV11-2 and TRBJ2-7; tentative D call: TRBD2 (6 bases). V was pared by 5 bases and J by 3 bases, with 17 bases between. The germline gives CDR1 SGHAT, CDR2 FQNNGV. This CDR3 contains 15 residues. The CDR3: CASSPGSGTYYEQYF. Written as DNA, the CDR3 is TGTGCCAGCAGCCCAGGGTCTGGGACTTACTACGAGCAGTACTTC.

This clone showed up just once. The genes are TRBV28 and TRBJ1-2; D may be TRBD1 (6 bases). Germline V CDR1 and CDR2: MDHEN, SYDVKM. Trimming removed 9 bases from V and 4 bases from J, with 24 bases in between. The CDR3 totals 16 residues. CDR3 sequence reads: CASNTGATSSLYGYTF. Here the CDR3 DNA reads TGTGCCAGTAACACGGGGGCCACCTCCTCGCTCTATGGCTACACCTTC.

The V and J genes are TRBV4-3 and TRBJ2-1; TRBD2 matches 9 bases. CDR3 length: 16 amino acids. With V trimmed by 9 bases and J by 0 bases, 9 bases remained unmatched. CDR1 is LGHNA, CDR2 YSLEER, per germline. The CDR3 DNA reads TGCGCCAGTCGGACTGGACTAGCGAGCTCCTACAATGAGCAGTTCTTC. Its translation: CASRTGLASSYNEQFF.

As for this clone: The sample has other DNA sequences that encode this CDR3 too. The J gene is TRBJ1-3, the V gene TRBV9; D is ambiguous. CDR3 length: 15 residues. V was cut by 0 bases and J by 1 base, with 8 bases left in between. Germline V gives CDR1 SGDLS, CDR2 YYNGEE. The CDR3 loop reads CASSVEGLSGNTIYF. The CDR3 DNA reads TGTGCCAGCAGCGTAGAAGGGTTATCTGGAAACACCATATATTTT. The full variable domain, in which reference TRBV9 and TRBJ1-3 provide the parts outside the CDR3, is DSGVTQTPKHLITATGQRVTLRCSPRSGDLSVYWYQQSLDQGLQFLIQYYNGEERAKGNILERFSAQQFPDLHSELNLSSLELGDSALYFCASSVEGLSGNTIYFGEGSWLTVV.

The CDR3 loop reads CASSLVAVPQETQYF. The CDR3 nucleotides are TGTGCCAGCAGCTTAGTGGCAGTTCCACAAGAGACCCAGTACTTC. The rearrangement uses TRBV11-2 and TRBJ2-5, with unresolved D. V was clipped by 1 base and J by 2 bases, with 11 bases between them. The CDR3 loop spans 15 amino acids. From germline, CDR1 is SGHAT and CDR2 FQNNGV.

CDR3 coding DNA: TGTGCCAGTACCCCCGGGTTCCTTTATGGCTACACCTTC. Translation: CASTPGFLYGYTF. The J gene is TRBJ1-2, the V gene TRBV19; D call uncertain. Germline V gene data show CDR1 as LNHDA and CDR2 as SQIVND (reference sequence). V lost 7 bases, J lost 5 bases, and 14 bases lay in between. The CDR3 is made up of 13 amino acids.

This clone was recorded once. The V and J genes are TRBV4-1 and TRBJ2-3; D is perhaps TRBD1 or TRBD2 (5 bases each). CDR1 MGHRA and CDR2 YSYEKL come from the germline V gene. This CDR3 is built from 16 residues. Trimming stripped 5 bases from V and 1 base from J, with 16 bases between. Here the CDR3 reads CASSLHRDGGTDTQYF. Here the CDR3 DNA reads TGCGCCAGCAGCTTGCATCGGGACGGAGGCACAGATACGCAGTATTTT.

This rearrangement joins TRBV28 to TRBJ2-5, with D possibly TRBD1 on 6 matching bases. CDR1 MDHEN and CDR2 SYDVKM come from the germline V gene. The CDR3 totals 14 residues. V dropped 6 bases and J dropped 0 bases, with 11 bases sitting between them. This chain's CDR3 is CASSRTENQETQYF. The CDR3, as DNA: TGTGCCAGCAGCCGGACAGAAAACCAAGAGACCCAGTACTTC.

This chain joins TRBV10-3 and TRBJ2-7; TRBD2 might be the D (5 bases). The CDR3 runs to 13 residues. Trimming took 2 bases from V and 4 from J, leaving 9 bases between them. Germline CDR1 is ENHRY and CDR2 is SYGVKD. The CDR3 spells CAISEEGLYEQYF. CDR3 in DNA: TGTGCCATCAGTGAGGAGGGTCTGTACGAGCAGTACTTC.

This clone was observed once. CDR3 protein: CASREFGDRGLLAQYF. The DNA for the CDR3 is TGTGCCAGTAGGGAGTTTGGGGACAGGGGATTATTGGCGCAGTATTTT. This chain connects TRBV19 to TRBJ2-3; TRBD1 aligns across 10 bases. CDR3 size: 16 residues. The V gene's germline CDR1 is LNHDA and CDR2 SQIVND (reference sequence). V dropped 6 bases and J dropped 10; count of bases not matched to a gene: 16. Filled out from reference TRBV19 and TRBJ2-3, the complete variable domain reads DGGITQSPKYLFRKEGQNVTLSCEQNLNHDAMYWYRQDPGQGLRLIYYSQIVNDFQKGDIAEGYSVSREKKESFPLTVTSAQKNPTAFYLCASREFGDRGLLAQYFGPGTRLTVL.

The CDR3 protein is CASSLGPGLAGGELFF. The CDR3 DNA is TGCGCCAGCAGCTTGGGACCGGGACTAGCGGGCGGGGAGCTGTTTTTT. The chain recombines TRBV5-1 with TRBJ2-2, with 12 bases aligning to TRBD2. V gave up 0 bases and J gave up 7 bases; unmatched junction bases: 4. The CDR3 runs 16 residues. The germline V gene encodes CDR1 SGHRS and CDR2 YFSETQ.

The V and J genes are TRBV20-1 and TRBJ1-1; no clear D. The CDR3 runs to 10 residues. Trimming shortened V by 8 bases and J by 5 bases, and 9 bases separated the two germline ends. CDR1 is DFQATT, CDR2 SNEGSKA, per germline (reference sequence). The CDR3 region is CSPAGTEAFF. The CDR3 region has the DNA TGCAGTCCAGCCGGGACTGAAGCTTTCTTT.

This clone was found once. The V gene is TRBV11-3, the J gene TRBJ2-7, with D possibly TRBD1 on 6 matching bases. CDR1 and CDR2 from the germline V gene are SGHNT and YENEEA. V was trimmed by 6 bases and J by 5 bases, leaving 17 bases between them. The CDR3 consists of 14 residues. The CDR3 sequence: CASSQGLVTDEQYF. The CDR3 coding sequence is TGTGCCAGCAGTCAGGGGCTGGTTACCGACGAGCAGTACTTC.

The V call is TRBV5-1, the J call TRBJ2-7; D is possibly TRBD2 (5 bases). With 0 bases removed from V and 6 bases from J, the gap between germline ends came to 13 bases. The CDR3 runs to 14 residues. The germline CDR1 and CDR2 sequences are SGHRS and YFSETQ. CDR3 coding DNA: TGCGCCAGCAGCTTGGGTGGGGTAGCGAGCGAGCAGTACTTC. Residues: CASSLGGVASEQYF.